A single sample gave rise to the 8 T cell receptor beta chains below, sequenced in a study of cytomegalovirus exposure and HLA in healthy donors. It was with 60 Vbeta and 13 Jbeta primers that the PCR ran. Here immunoSEQ multiplex PCR was the method, and the copy in TCRdb shows in-frame clones only, minus some. The repertoire includes 130,000 or so clones, about 10% of them detected once, and roughly 6.4% sits in the top ten. Sequenced material: PBMCs. All receptors come from a woman between 35 and 50 years old in good health and CMV-seropositive.

This clone was detected a few times. The chain uses TRBV7-2 and TRBJ1-4; D unclear. This CDR3 comprises 15 residues. The germline CDR1 and CDR2 sequences are SGHTA and FQGNSA. V dropped 1 base and J dropped 3 bases, with 9 bases sitting between them. CDR3: CASSLGGRPNEKLFF. The DNA of the CDR3 is TGTGCCAGCAGCTTAGGTGGCAGGCCTAATGAAAAACTGTTTTTT. Full variable domain (remainder filled in from reference TRBV7-2 and TRBJ1-4): GAGVSQSPSNKVTEKGKDVELRCDPISGHTALYWYRQSLGQGLEFLIYFQGNSAPDKSGLPSDRFSAERTGGSVSTLTIQRTQQEDSAVYLCASSLGGRPNEKLFFGSGTQLSVL.

The rearrangement joins TRBV15 to TRBJ1-4; D gene ambiguous. The length of the CDR3 is 17 residues. Trimming stripped 2 bases from V and 3 bases from J, with 16 bases between. CDR1 and CDR2 (germline): LNHNV, YYDKDF (reference sequence). The CDR3 region is CATSRNRRVVANEKLFF. Written as DNA, the CDR3 is TGTGCCACCAGCAGAAATAGGCGGGTCGTGGCTAATGAAAAACTGTTTTTT.

The J gene is TRBJ2-7, the V gene TRBV5-1; the D gene is possibly TRBD1 (6 bases). The V and J ends lost 2 bases and 2 bases respectively, with 11 bases between them. CDR1 is SGHRS, CDR2 YFSETQ, per germline. The CDR3 is 14 residues long. This CDR3 reads CASSFRTETYEQYF. CDR3 bases: TGCGCCAGCAGCTTCCGGACAGAAACCTACGAGCAGTACTTC.

The chain recombines TRBV6-6 with TRBJ2-2; tentatively, D is TRBD1 (6 bases). V lost 0 bases and J 7 bases, leaving 15 bases between the germline ends. Germline V gene data show CDR1 as MNHNY and CDR2 as SVGAGI (reference sequence). The length of the CDR3 is 16 residues. This CDR3 reads CASSYSRGQSIGELFF. CDR3 coding DNA: TGTGCCAGCAGTTACTCGAGAGGACAGTCCATCGGGGAGCTGTTTTTT.

This clone was counted between two and nine times. This chain joins TRBV15 and TRBJ2-7; 11 bases are a match to TRBD1. V lost 0 bases, J lost 3 bases, and 10 bases stayed unmatched. Per the germline V gene, CDR1 is LNHNV and CDR2 is YYDKDF (reference sequence). The CDR3 contains 18 residues. CDR3 amino acids: CATSRDWTGGEKNYEQYF. The CDR3 DNA follows: TGTGCCACCAGCAGAGATTGGACAGGGGGCGAAAAAAACTACGAGCAGTACTTC.

This clone has only a few counts. J is TRBJ2-1 and V is TRBV9; 8 nucleotides match TRBD1. This CDR3 contains 15 residues. V was pared by 0 bases and J by 7 bases, with 6 bases of the junction left unmatched. The V gene's germline CDR1 is SGDLS and CDR2 YYNGEE. This chain's CDR3 is CASSVGPGGMNEQFF. CDR3 nucleotides: TGTGCCAGCAGCGTAGGTCCAGGGGGCATGAATGAGCAGTTCTTC.

This chain connects TRBV7-9 to TRBJ2-5; weak D call: TRBD2 (6 bases). Germline assignment: CDR1 SEHNR and CDR2 FQNEAQ (reference sequence). V gave up 10 bases and J gave up 0 bases, with 15 bases separating them. The CDR3 extends over 14 amino acids. DNA of the CDR3: TGTGCCACCATGGGGGGAACGTACCAAGAGACCCAGTACTTC. Protein sequence: CATMGGTYQETQYF.

The chain links TRBV19 to TRBJ1-2; 7 positions match TRBD1. This CDR3 region has 14 residues. V shed 4 bases and J 6 bases; nucleotides not matched to a gene: 8. Germline V gives CDR1 LNHDA, CDR2 SQIVND (reference sequence). The CDR3: CASSTNSGTDGYTF. The CDR3 nucleotides are TGTGCCAGTAGTACTAATTCCGGGACAGATGGCTACACCTTC.